The rows below give T cell receptor beta chains drawn from one sample of a study of blood T cell repertoires in COVID-19. This table comes from immunoSEQ multiplex PCR, and its TCRdb copy is limited to in-frame clones, with some not included. In the table there are around 64,000 clones, 80% to 85% of which are singletons. Sequencing used peripheral blood. These receptors were obtained from a human donor in a cohort sampled during active COVID-19. Both conserved end residues are part of each CDR3. A D gene is named only where the DNA matches it firmly. The size field is filled for only some rows; it gives once, few, many or a size class.

v_call: TRBV19; d_call: TRBD1; j_call: TRBJ1-6; clone_size: once; cdr3_aa: CASRREQGRGSPLHF; cdr3_nt: TGTGCCAGTAGAAGAGAACAGGGGAGAGGTTCACCCCTCCACTTT
v_call: TRBV6-5; d_call: TRBD1; j_call: TRBJ2-5; clone_size: -; cdr3_aa: CASSSGTGRETQYF; cdr3_nt: TGTGCCAGCAGCTCCGGGACAGGTAGAGAGACCCAGTACTTC
v_call: TRBV5-1; d_call: TRBD1; j_call: TRBJ2-2; clone_size: -; cdr3_aa: CASSQGQGANTGELFF; cdr3_nt: TGCGCCAGCAGCCAGGGACAGGGAGCGAACACCGGGGAGCTGTTTTTT
v_call: TRBV5-4; d_call: TRBD1; j_call: TRBJ2-1; clone_size: once; cdr3_aa: CASSSLTGGSYNEQFF; cdr3_nt: TGTGCCAGCAGCAGTCTAACAGGGGGCTCCTACAATGAGCAGTTCTTC
v_call: TRBV7-2; d_call: TRBD2; j_call: TRBJ2-1; clone_size: -; cdr3_aa: CASSFGRVNEQFF; cdr3_nt: TGTGCCAGCAGCTTCGGGAGGGTCAATGAGCAGTTCTTC
v_call: TRBV5-4; d_call: TRBD2; j_call: TRBJ2-3; clone_size: -; cdr3_aa: CASSSGLAGDLRDTQYF; cdr3_nt: TGTGCCAGCAGCTCCGGACTAGCGGGGGACCTTCGGGATACGCAGTATTTT
v_call: TRBV6-1; d_call: TRBD1; j_call: TRBJ1-6; clone_size: few; cdr3_aa: CASSDDRAYNSPLHF; cdr3_nt: TGTGCCAGCAGTGATGACAGGGCCTATAATTCACCCCTCCACTTT
v_call: TRBV7-6; d_call: TRBD2; j_call: TRBJ2-1; clone_size: -; cdr3_aa: CASSLVGAGNNEQFF; cdr3_nt: TGTGCCAGCAGCTTAGTGGGAGCGGGAAACAATGAGCAGTTCTTC
v_call: TRBV29-1; d_call: TRBD1; j_call: TRBJ1-1; clone_size: -; cdr3_aa: CSVDQDRGPEAFF; cdr3_nt: TGCAGCGTTGATCAGGACAGGGGCCCTGAAGCTTTCTTT
v_call: TRBV20-1; d_call: -; j_call: TRBJ1-2; clone_size: -; cdr3_aa: CSAVAVYGYTF; cdr3_nt: TGCAGTGCTGTGGCCGTATATGGCTACACCTTC
v_call: TRBV1; d_call: -; j_call: TRBJ1-5; clone_size: -; cdr3_aa: CTSSQGDTSWNQPQHF; cdr3_nt: TGCACCAGCAGCCAAGGGGACACTTCTTGGAATCAGCCCCAGCATTTT
v_call: TRBV5-4; d_call: -; j_call: TRBJ1-6; clone_size: -; cdr3_aa: CASSFVSSYNSPLHF; cdr3_nt: TGTGCCAGCAGCTTTGTGAGCTCCTATAATTCACCCCTCCACTTT
v_call: TRBV7-2; d_call: -; j_call: TRBJ1-6; clone_size: -; cdr3_aa: CASSPPGGRAYNSPLHF; cdr3_nt: TGTGCCAGCAGCCCCCCGGGAGGGCGCGCCTATAATTCACCCCTCCACTTT
v_call: TRBV5-3; d_call: TRBD2; j_call: TRBJ2-3; clone_size: -; cdr3_aa: CARTLWEGTSTDTQYF; cdr3_nt: TGTGCCAGAACCCTTTGGGAGGGTACTAGCACAGATACGCAGTATTTT
v_call: TRBV12-3/TRBV12-4; d_call: -; j_call: TRBJ1-1; clone_size: -; cdr3_aa: CASRQLLNTEAFF; cdr3_nt: TGTGCCAGCAGACAGCTCTTAAACACTGAAGCTTTCTTT